Below, 25 T cell receptor beta chains from the same sample are listed, as sequenced in a study of OX40 agonist ivuxolimab in advanced cancers. Repertoires were generated with immunoSEQ multiplex PCR, while TCRdb's copy carries only in-frame clones and drops some. The top ten hold 5% to 6.5% of the sample, which has 55,000 to 70,000 clones, over 75% seen once. Here the sequenced sample was CD4+ or CD8+ T cells sorted from blood, taken in a trial of the OX40 agonist ivuxolimab. Receptors originate from an adult with an advanced solid tumor such as melanoma, head and neck, liver or kidney cancer.

The J gene is TRBJ1-2, the V gene TRBV2; maybe TRBD1 (5 bases). Per the germline V gene, CDR1 is SNHLY and CDR2 is FYNNEI. The CDR3 runs to 15 residues. Trimming pared 5 bases from V and 1 base from J, leaving 14 bases between. In DNA form, the CDR3 reads TGTGCCAGCAGTATTCGGGACGATAATAACTATGGCTACACCTTC. It specifies CASSIRDDNNYGYTF.

This chain links TRBV7-2 with TRBJ2-1; maybe TRBD2 (6 bases). This CDR3 contains 13 residues. In germline, CDR1 is SGHTA, CDR2 FQGNSA. Trimming took off 11 bases at V and 1 base at J, with 12 bases between the two ends. CDR3: CADGGGSYNEQFF. The CDR3 coding sequence is TGTGCCGACGGGGGTGGGTCCTACAATGAGCAGTTCTTC.

The gene calls are TRBV5-1 and TRBJ2-1; D is perhaps TRBD1 (5 bases). CDR1 is SGHRS, CDR2 YFSETQ, per germline. The CDR3 is 14 amino acids. Trimming pared 0 bases from V and 9 bases from J, leaving 13 bases between. The CDR3 here is CASSLDAWQGEQFF. Written as DNA, the CDR3 is TGCGCCAGCAGCTTGGACGCTTGGCAGGGTGAGCAGTTCTTC.

The chain couples TRBV7-2 to TRBJ1-1; no clear D gene. Trimming shortened V by 4 bases and J by 0 bases, and 9 bases separated the two germline ends. Germline CDR1 reads SGHTA; CDR2 reads FQGNSA. There are 14 residues in the CDR3. The chain's CDR3 is CASSSSRMNTEAFF. CDR3 coding DNA: TGTGCCAGCAGCTCTAGCAGGATGAACACTGAAGCTTTCTTT.

This clone was detected once. This chain connects TRBV5-6 to TRBJ2-2, with D perhaps matching TRBD2 (7 bases). V lost 4 bases and J 5 bases, leaving 15 bases between the germline ends. The CDR3 covers 15 residues. Germline values: CDR1 SGHDT, CDR2 YYEEEE. The CDR3 loop is CASSLTGRETGELFF. CDR3 DNA: TGTGCCAGCAGCCTTACAGGGAGGGAAACCGGGGAGCTGTTTTTT.

V usage is TRBV6-5 and J usage is TRBJ2-4; D is unclear. The CDR3 length is 13 residues. The V end lost 6 bases, the J end lost 5 bases, and 11 bases lay between the germline ends. CDR1 is MNHEY, CDR2 SVGAGI, per germline. The CDR3 region is CASREPSENIQYF. CDR3 DNA sequence: TGTGCCAGCAGAGAACCGAGCGAAAACATTCAGTACTTC.

Regarding this clone: One end of the junction fails to match germline, which may point to a read error. V gene TRBV29-1 combines with J gene TRBJ1-1; D may be TRBD1 (5 bases). Germline lookup yields CDR1 SQVTM and CDR2 ANQGSEA. The CDR3 is 12 residues long. CDR3 nucleotides: TGCAGCGCCCTAAGGGCTTCCGGGACGAGCCTCTTT. It encodes CSALRASGTSLF.

The chain carries TRBV7-2 and TRBJ2-1; TRBD2 might be the D (6 bases). The CDR3 is 14 residues long. V shed 5 bases and J shed 7 bases, with 15 bases lying between them. Germline values: CDR1 SGHTA, CDR2 FQGNSA. The CDR3 DNA is TGTGCCAGCAGCAGGAGGGCCAGAGTAAATGAGCAGTTCTTC. Protein: CASSRRARVNEQFF.

The chain carries TRBV4-2 and TRBJ1-1; no reliable D call. V was cut by 1 base and J by 5 bases, with 11 bases left in between. The CDR3 is 14 amino acids. Germline CDR1 LGHNA, CDR2 YNFKEQ. CDR3 loop: CASSQVDFRTEAFF. For the CDR3, the DNA is TGTGCCAGCAGCCAAGTCGACTTTCGGACTGAAGCTTTCTTT.

The chain is built from TRBV7-9 and TRBJ1-2; D call uncertain. CDR1 is SEHNR and CDR2 is FQNEAQ in the germline V gene (reference sequence). CDR3 length equals 17 residues. With 5 bases removed from V and 1 base from J, the gap between germline ends came to 20 bases. The CDR3 reads CASSGGPYGQLNYGYTF. CDR3 nucleotide sequence: TGTGCCAGCAGCGGAGGCCCCTACGGGCAACTTAACTATGGCTACACCTTC.

CDR3 region: CASSQIPGQISPLHF. The CDR3 region has the DNA TGTGCCAGCAGCCAAATTCCGGGACAGATTTCACCCCTCCACTTT. The chain couples TRBV27 to TRBJ1-6; 7 bases are a match to TRBD1. This CDR3 is 15 amino acids long. V gave up 6 bases and J gave up 9 bases; unmatched junction bases: 11. Germline V gene data show CDR1 as MNHEY and CDR2 as SMNVEV (reference sequence).

The chain has TRBV20-1 and TRBJ1-1; D gene uncertain. The V gene lost 3 bases and the J gene lost 4 bases, with 6 bases spanning the gap. The germline CDR1 and CDR2 sequences are DFQATT and SNEGSKA (reference sequence). The CDR3 is 11 amino acids. The CDR3 coding sequence is TGCAGTGCTAGCAACCCCACTGAAGCTTTCTTT. Translation: CSASNPTEAFF.

The CDR3 is CASSFRRGTTDTQYF. The CDR3 DNA reads as TGTGCCAGCAGTTTCCGCAGGGGCACCACAGATACGCAGTATTTT. J is TRBJ2-3 and V is TRBV28; tentatively, D is TRBD1 (6 bases). The CDR3 contains 15 residues. V dropped 3 bases and J dropped 2 bases, with 12 bases sitting between them. Per germline, CDR1 MDHEN and CDR2 SYDVKM.

The chain has TRBV5-8 and TRBJ1-2; a possible D gene is TRBD1 (6 bases). The germline V and J ends were trimmed by 4 bases and 4 bases, with 14 bases remaining between them. This CDR3 contains 14 residues. In germline, CDR1 is SGHTS, CDR2 YDEGEE. The DNA of the CDR3 is TGTGCCAGCAGCCCTAGGGGGGTACCCTATGGCTACACCTTC. Amino acid sequence: CASSPRGVPYGYTF. The full variable domain, its missing parts supplied by reference TRBV5-8 and TRBJ1-2, is EAGVTQSPTHLIKTRGQQATLRCSPISGHTSVYWYQQALGLGLQFLLWYDEGEERNRGNFPPRFSGRQFPNYSSELNVNALELEDSALYLCASSPRGVPYGYTFGSGTRLTVV.

The rearrangement uses TRBV7-8 and TRBJ1-4, with TRBD1 as a possible D gene (6 bases). V shed 7 bases and J shed 0 bases, with 21 bases lying between them. Germline V gene lookup returns CDR1 SGHVS and CDR2 FQNEAQ. The CDR3 has 18 residues. This CDR3 is CASTLLSRTVATNEKLFF. The CDR3 DNA is TGTGCCAGCACCCTGCTGAGCAGGACAGTAGCAACTAATGAAAAACTGTTTTTT.

This chain uses TRBV5-1 with TRBJ1-2; 7 nucleotides agree with TRBD1. The CDR3 is made up of 14 amino acids. V lost 3 bases and J lost 2; bases outside the gene matches: 4. Per germline, CDR1 SGHRS and CDR2 YFSETQ. The CDR3 spells CASSSGQPNYGYTF. The CDR3 nucleotides are TGCGCCAGCAGCTCGGGACAGCCGAACTATGGCTACACCTTC. The full variable domain, rest sourced from reference TRBV5-1 and TRBJ1-2, is KAGVTQTPRYLIKTRGQQVTLSCSPISGHRSVSWYQQTPGQGLQFLFEYFSETQRNKGNFPGRFSGRQFSNSRSEMNVSTLELGDSALYLCASSSGQPNYGYTFGSGTRLTVV.

This clone was observed a few times. This CDR3 is CASSRTGARTEAFF. The DNA for the CDR3 is TGTGCCAGTAGTAGGACAGGGGCCCGGACTGAAGCTTTCTTT. The rearrangement joins TRBV19 to TRBJ1-1; the match to TRBD1 covers 9 bases. V shed 4 bases, J shed 5 bases, and the junction held 5 bases outside the gene matches. The CDR3 spans 14 residues. The germline gives CDR1 LNHDA, CDR2 SQIVND (reference sequence). Full variable domain (outside the CDR3, taken from reference TRBV19 and TRBJ1-1): DGGITQSPKYLFRKEGQNVTLSCEQNLNHDAMYWYRQDPGQGLRLIYYSQIVNDFQKGDIAEGYSVSREKKESFPLTVTSAQKNPTAFYLCASSRTGARTEAFFGQGTRLTVV.

The rearrangement uses TRBV6-5 and TRBJ2-1; the match to TRBD2 covers 9 bases. The CDR3 sequence is 14 residues long. V shed 2 bases and J 12 bases; nucleotides not matched to a gene: 8. From germline, CDR1 is MNHEY and CDR2 SVGAGI. CDR3 nucleotide sequence: TGTGCCAGCAGTTACCGACTAGCGGATCGGGTGCAGTTCTTC. This codes for CASSYRLADRVQFF.

The rearrangement uses TRBV6-6 and TRBJ2-5; D possibly corresponds to TRBD2 (6 bases). With 6 bases removed from V and 7 bases from J, the gap between germline ends came to 15 bases. This CDR3 has 13 amino acids. In germline, CDR1 is MNHNY, CDR2 SVGAGI (reference sequence). The CDR3 DNA reads TGTGCCAGCAGCTACGGAGGGACCCCGACCCAGTACTTC. Protein sequence: CASSYGGTPTQYF.

The chain joins TRBV7-3 to TRBJ2-5, with D possibly being TRBD2 (5 bases). Germline lookup yields CDR1 SGHTA and CDR2 FQGTGA. Between the trimmed V and J ends, which lost 4 bases and 5 bases, there was a span of 11 bases. There are 13 residues in the CDR3. The CDR3 here is CASSSTRAETQYF. DNA for the CDR3: TGTGCCAGCAGCTCAACGAGGGCGGAGACCCAGTACTTC.

In its sample, this clone was seen once. The rearrangement joins TRBV12-5 to TRBJ1-1, with 7 nucleotides matching TRBD1. CDR3 length: 16 amino acids. The germline V gene has CDR1 LGHNT and CDR2 FRNRAP. V shed 3 bases, J shed 8 bases, and the junction held 15 bases outside the gene matches. The chain's CDR3 is CASGLHLLGTAGEAFF. The DNA of the CDR3 is TGTGCTAGTGGTTTACACCTCCTCGGGACAGCGGGAGAAGCTTTCTTT.

The rearrangement links TRBV9 to TRBJ1-6; D not resolved. The CDR3 loop spans 15 amino acids. Germline CDR1 and CDR2: SGDLS and YYNGEE. Trimming stripped 4 bases from V and 6 bases from J, with 14 bases between. The DNA of the CDR3 is TGTGCCAGCAGCCTATCTTGGGCCACTAATTCACCCCTCCACTTT. This sequence encodes CASSLSWATNSPLHF.

This clone showed up just a few times. The J gene is TRBJ2-1, the V gene TRBV4-1, with D maybe TRBD2 (6 bases). Germline lookup yields CDR1 MGHRA and CDR2 YSYEKL. The CDR3 runs to 17 residues. Trimming took off 0 bases at V and 4 bases at J, with 16 bases between the two ends. CDR3 protein: CASSQEGLRDSYNEQFF. DNA for the CDR3: TGCGCCAGCAGCCAAGAAGGTCTGCGGGACTCATACAATGAGCAGTTCTTC.

The V gene is TRBV19, the J gene TRBJ2-2; D may correspond to TRBD1 or TRBD2 (5 bases each). The V gene's germline CDR1 is LNHDA and CDR2 SQIVND (reference sequence). V gave up 3 bases and J gave up 4 bases, with 12 bases separating them. The CDR3 sequence is 15 residues long. CDR3 residues: CASSMEAGFTGELFF. CDR3 nucleotides: TGTGCCAGTAGTATGGAGGCAGGGTTCACCGGGGAGCTGTTTTTT.

The chain links TRBV10-2 to TRBJ1-1; the D gene is possibly TRBD1 (6 bases). The CDR3 sequence is 14 residues long. V shed 6 bases and J shed 0 bases, with 11 bases lying between them. The germline CDR1 and CDR2 sequences are WSHSY and SAAADI. The CDR3, as DNA: TGCGCCAGCAGAGAACAGGGACTGAACACTGAAGCTTTCTTT. Its protein is CASREQGLNTEAFF.